Sequencing of this TCR beta chain was carried out in a study of regulatory T cells in long-lasting Graves disease. CDR3 regions were amplified by Arm-PCR using iRepertoire HTBI primers to build TCR beta libraries. Methods used by the authors: The identification of about 66 TRBV and roughly 15 TRBJ segments was made across samples. TCRdb independently ran MiXCR on the multiplex PCR reads; one entry per CDR3 protein. For this entry, the V and J calls and clone size follow TCRdb and not the study's own pipeline. The table includes approximately 440,000 distinct CDR3 sequences, about 20% detected once. The table lists this clonotype with many counts. Antigen: not known. Study-wide results and limits: Persistent disease showed a preference for TRBV28, TRBJ1-2 and TRBJ2-5. Accuracy may have suffered from the small sample size. Sharing of public clonotypes was greater in persistent patients (around 2,500) than in new patients (roughly 1,000).

Time point of the sample: persistent/refractory GD, antithyroid drugs over 5 years with positive TRAb. Isolated PBMC RNA provided the starting material for the TCR library. Germline loops: CDR1 PRHDT, CDR2 FYEKMQ (reference sequence). CDR3 size: 16 residues. Trimming cost V 5 bases and J 0 bases; bases outside gene matches: 7. The TCR originated in a female donor with Graves disease. The chain joins TRBV13 to TRBJ2-5, with TRBD1 identical over 9 bases. The sequencing here drew on peripheral blood mononuclear cells (PBMCs), taken when the disease was refractory, from a patient treated with antithyroid drugs. The CDR3 nucleotides are TGTGCCAGCAGCCTGAAGACAGGGGGTTACCAAGAGACCCAGTACTTC. Amino acids: CASSLKTGGYQETQYF.